This TCR beta chain was captured by sequencing in a study of T cell responses to AZD1222 COVID-19 vaccine. The study's findings and limits: Females outnumbered males among donors, who were mostly white British; clonal diversity was possibly underestimated. Vaccine-related CD4 TCRs covered spike, predominating at 160-218 and 743-854. Seropositivity was recorded at baseline in only 6 or 7 AZD1222 recipients.

To note about this clone: Its matching antigen is unknown.

The method was immunoSEQ multiplex PCR; TCRdb's version includes in-frame clones alone and lacks a portion of them. Here the sample spans 150,000 to 250,000 clones, around 93% being singletons. The material sequenced was peripheral blood, taken 28 days after the second AZD1222 dose. The clonotype originates from an adult who received the AZD1222 COVID-19 vaccine.

The chain's CDR3 is CASNPEAGGVSTGELFF. In DNA form, the CDR3 reads TGTGCCAGTAACCCAGAAGCAGGGGGCGTGAGCACCGGGGAGCTGTTTTTT. This chain connects TRBV19 to TRBJ2-2; 8 nucleotides match TRBD1. The germline V gene has CDR1 LNHDA and CDR2 SQIVND (reference sequence). The CDR3 runs to 17 residues. The V and J ends lost 7 bases and 4 bases, in that order; junction bases with no gene match: 14.